This TCR beta chain was identified in a study of naive and memory T cell subsets. This clonotype showed up many times. Whole blood, roughly 2.6 ml, came from adult healthy volunteers. A UMI-containing oligonucleotide was joined by 3' ligation to the TCR cDNA template. Input was about 1 to 1,100 ng of DNase-treated total RNA without cell sorting. Germline V gene sequence: CDR1 SGHVS, CDR2 FQNEAQ. The CDR3 extends over 12 amino acids. V was pared by 5 bases and J by 13 bases, with 17 bases between. Reverse transcription of blood and skin TCR RNA was primed at alpha and beta constant regions. Ligated cDNA underwent four rounds of PCR with nested alpha and beta constant region primers and SP2. TCRdb re-called the 5' RACE reads with MiXCR, one entry per CDR3 protein. The sample contains more than 20,000 distinct CDR3 sequences, 4% to 4.5% of which appear only once.

This chain connects TRBV7-8 to TRBJ1-1; tentatively, D is TRBD1 (6 bases). The TCR sequence derives from a male donor in good health. Here the CDR3 DNA reads TGTGCCAGCAGCCCACCGGGGGGGCTCGATTTCTTT. Amino acid sequence: CASSPPGGLDFF.